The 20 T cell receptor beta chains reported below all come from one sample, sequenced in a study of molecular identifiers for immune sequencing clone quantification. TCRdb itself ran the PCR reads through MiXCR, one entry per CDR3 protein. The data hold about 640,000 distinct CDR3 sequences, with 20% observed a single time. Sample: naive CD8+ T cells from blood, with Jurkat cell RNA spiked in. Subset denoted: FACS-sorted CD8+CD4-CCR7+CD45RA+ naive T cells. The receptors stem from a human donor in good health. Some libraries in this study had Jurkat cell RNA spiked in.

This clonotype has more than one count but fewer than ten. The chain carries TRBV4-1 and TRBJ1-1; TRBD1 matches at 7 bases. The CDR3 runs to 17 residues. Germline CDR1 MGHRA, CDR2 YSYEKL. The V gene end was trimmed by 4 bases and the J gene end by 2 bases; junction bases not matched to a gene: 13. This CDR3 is CASSPYVTGVPNTEAFF. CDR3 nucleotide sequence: TGCGCCAGCAGCCCCTACGTTACAGGGGTCCCTAACACTGAAGCTTTCTTT.

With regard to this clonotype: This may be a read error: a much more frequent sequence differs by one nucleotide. CDR3 coding DNA: TGCGCCAGCAGCCAGGTGCGGGGAGAGAACACTGAAGCTTTCTTT. Amino acid sequence: CASSQVRGENTEAFF. V and J are TRBV4-3 and TRBJ1-1; D gene uncertain. The CDR3 runs to 15 residues. V lost 3 bases, J lost 1 base, and 12 bases lay in between. CDR1 and CDR2 from the germline V gene are LGHNA and YSLEER.

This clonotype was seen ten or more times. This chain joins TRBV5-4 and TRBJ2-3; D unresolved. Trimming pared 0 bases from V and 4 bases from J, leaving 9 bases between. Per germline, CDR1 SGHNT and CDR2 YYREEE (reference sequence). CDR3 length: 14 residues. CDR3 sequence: CASSLGLDPDTQYF. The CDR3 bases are TGTGCCAGCAGCTTGGGGCTAGATCCAGATACGCAGTATTTT.

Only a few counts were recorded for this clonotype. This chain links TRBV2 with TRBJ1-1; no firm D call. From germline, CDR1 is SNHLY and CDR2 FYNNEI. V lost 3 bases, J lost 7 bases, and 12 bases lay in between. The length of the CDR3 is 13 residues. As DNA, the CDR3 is TGTGCCAGCAGTGATGACACCTGGGGTGAAGCTTTCTTT. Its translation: CASSDDTWGEAFF.

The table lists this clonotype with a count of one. CDR3 bases: TGTGCCAGCAGTCTAGCGGGCCCCTGGGATGAGCAGTTCTTC. Translated, it gives CASSLAGPWDEQFF. The chain joins TRBV27 to TRBJ2-1; 8 bases align to TRBD2. CDR1 is MNHEY and CDR2 is SMNVEV in the germline V gene (reference sequence). Trimming took 5 bases from V and 8 from J; bases not matched to a gene: 8. The CDR3 consists of 14 residues.

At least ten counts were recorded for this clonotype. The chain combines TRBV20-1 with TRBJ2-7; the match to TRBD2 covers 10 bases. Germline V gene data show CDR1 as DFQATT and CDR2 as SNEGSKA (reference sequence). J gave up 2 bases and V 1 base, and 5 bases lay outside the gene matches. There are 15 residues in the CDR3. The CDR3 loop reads CSARGETSGPYEQYF. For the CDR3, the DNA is TGCAGTGCTAGAGGGGAGACTAGCGGGCCCTACGAGCAGTACTTC.

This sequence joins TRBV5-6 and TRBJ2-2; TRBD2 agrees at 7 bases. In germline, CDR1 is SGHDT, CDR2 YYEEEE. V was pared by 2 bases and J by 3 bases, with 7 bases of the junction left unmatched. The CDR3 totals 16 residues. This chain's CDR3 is CASSFLREWDTGELFF. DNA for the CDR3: TGTGCCAGCAGCTTTTTGCGGGAGTGGGACACCGGGGAGCTGTTTTTT.

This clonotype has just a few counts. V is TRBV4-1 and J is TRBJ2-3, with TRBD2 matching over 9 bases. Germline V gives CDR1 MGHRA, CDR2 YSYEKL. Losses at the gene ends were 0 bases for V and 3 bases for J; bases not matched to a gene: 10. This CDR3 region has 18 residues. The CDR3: CASSQDGLAGLATDTQYF. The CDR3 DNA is TGCGCCAGCAGCCAAGATGGCCTAGCGGGGCTGGCAACAGATACGCAGTATTTT.

In DNA, the CDR3 is TGTGCCAGTAGTATCACCGGGACCTTCAATCAGCCCCAGCATTTT. Protein: CASSITGTFNQPQHF. The J gene is TRBJ1-5, the V gene TRBV19; TRBD1 is a possible D gene (5 bases). V lost 3 bases and J 3 bases, leaving 12 bases between the germline ends. Germline values: CDR1 LNHDA, CDR2 SQIVND (reference sequence). The length of the CDR3 is 15 residues.

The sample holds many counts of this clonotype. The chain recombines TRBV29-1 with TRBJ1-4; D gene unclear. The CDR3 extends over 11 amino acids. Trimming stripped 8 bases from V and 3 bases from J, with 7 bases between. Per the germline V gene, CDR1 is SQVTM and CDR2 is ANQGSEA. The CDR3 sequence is CSLGANEKLFF. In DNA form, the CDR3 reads TGCAGCTTGGGAGCTAATGAAAAACTGTTTTTT. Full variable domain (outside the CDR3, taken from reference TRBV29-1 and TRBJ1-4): SAVISQKPSRDICQRGTSLTIQCQVDSQVTMMFWYRQQPGQSLTLIATANQGSEATYESGFVIDKFPISRPNLTFSTLTVSNMSPEDSSIYLCSLGANEKLFFGSGTQLSVL.

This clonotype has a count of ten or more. CDR3 coding DNA: TGTGCCAGCAGTGAAATCGGGGACAGCGGAGGCTACACCTTC. Translation gives CASSEIGDSGGYTF. The chain is built from TRBV6-1 and TRBJ1-2; 7 bases match TRBD1. V lost 2 bases and J lost 8; bases outside the gene matches: 8. In germline, CDR1 is MNHNS, CDR2 SASEGT. The CDR3 contains 14 residues.

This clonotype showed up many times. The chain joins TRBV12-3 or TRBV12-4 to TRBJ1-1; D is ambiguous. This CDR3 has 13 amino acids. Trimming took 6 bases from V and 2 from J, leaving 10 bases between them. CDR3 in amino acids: CASSPEGNTEAFF. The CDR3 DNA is TGTGCCAGCAGCCCAGAAGGAAACACTGAAGCTTTCTTT.

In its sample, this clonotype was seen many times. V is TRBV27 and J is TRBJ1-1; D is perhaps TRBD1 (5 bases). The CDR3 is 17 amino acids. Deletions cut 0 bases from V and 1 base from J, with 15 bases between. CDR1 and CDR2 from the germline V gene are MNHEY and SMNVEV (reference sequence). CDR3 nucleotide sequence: TGTGCCAGCAGTTTATCGAGGGCAGGGAGGAGGAACACTGAAGCTTTCTTT. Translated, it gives CASSLSRAGRRNTEAFF.

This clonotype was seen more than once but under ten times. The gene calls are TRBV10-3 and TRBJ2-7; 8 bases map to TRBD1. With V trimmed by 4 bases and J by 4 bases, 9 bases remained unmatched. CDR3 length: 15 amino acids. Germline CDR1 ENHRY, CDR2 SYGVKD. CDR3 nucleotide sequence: TGTGCCATCAGTGCAATGACAGGGGAGTGGTACGAGCAGTACTTC. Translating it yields CAISAMTGEWYEQYF.

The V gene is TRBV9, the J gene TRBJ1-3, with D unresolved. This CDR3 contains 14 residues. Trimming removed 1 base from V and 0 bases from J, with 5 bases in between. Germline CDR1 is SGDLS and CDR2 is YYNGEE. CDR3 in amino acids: CASSVSHSGNTIYF. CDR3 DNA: TGTGCCAGCAGCGTATCACACTCTGGAAACACCATATATTTT.

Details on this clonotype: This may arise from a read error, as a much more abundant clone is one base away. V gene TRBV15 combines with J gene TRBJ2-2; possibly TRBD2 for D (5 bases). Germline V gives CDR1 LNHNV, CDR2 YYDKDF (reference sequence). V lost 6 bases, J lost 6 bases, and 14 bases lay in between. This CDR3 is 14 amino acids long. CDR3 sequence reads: CATSGAVNAGELFF. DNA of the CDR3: TGTGCCACCAGTGGAGCGGTAAACGCCGGGGAGCTGTTTTTT.

The CDR3 spells CASSNSGTSGEVGSYNEQFF. The CDR3 nucleotides are TGTGCCAGCAGTAATTCCGGGACTAGCGGGGAGGTTGGATCCTACAATGAGCAGTTCTTC. The chain employs TRBV11-2 and TRBJ2-1, with 13 bases matching TRBD2. CDR1 and CDR2 (germline): SGHAT, FQNNGV. This CDR3 spans 20 amino acids. V trimming: 6 bases; J trimming: 1 base; junction bases outside the gene matches: 15.

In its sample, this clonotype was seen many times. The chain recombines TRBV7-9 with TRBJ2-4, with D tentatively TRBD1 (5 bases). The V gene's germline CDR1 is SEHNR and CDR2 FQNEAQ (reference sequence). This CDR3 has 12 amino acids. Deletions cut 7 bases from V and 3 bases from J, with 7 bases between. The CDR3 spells CASIDSKNIQYF. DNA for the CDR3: TGTGCCAGCATTGACAGCAAAAACATTCAGTACTTC.

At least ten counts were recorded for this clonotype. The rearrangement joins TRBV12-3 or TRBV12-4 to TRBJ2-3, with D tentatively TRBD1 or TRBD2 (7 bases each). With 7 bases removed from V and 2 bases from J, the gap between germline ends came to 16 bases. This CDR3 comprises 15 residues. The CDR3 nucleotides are TGTGCCAGCACCCCAGGGAGGGGGCTCACAGATACGCAGTATTTT. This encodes CASTPGRGLTDTQYF.

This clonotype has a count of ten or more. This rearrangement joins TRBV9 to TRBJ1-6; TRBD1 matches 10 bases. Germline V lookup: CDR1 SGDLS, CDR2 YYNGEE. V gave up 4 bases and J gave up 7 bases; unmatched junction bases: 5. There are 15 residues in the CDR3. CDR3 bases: TGTGCCAGCAGCCCGGGACAGGGGCACAATTCACCCCTCCACTTT. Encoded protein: CASSPGQGHNSPLHF.